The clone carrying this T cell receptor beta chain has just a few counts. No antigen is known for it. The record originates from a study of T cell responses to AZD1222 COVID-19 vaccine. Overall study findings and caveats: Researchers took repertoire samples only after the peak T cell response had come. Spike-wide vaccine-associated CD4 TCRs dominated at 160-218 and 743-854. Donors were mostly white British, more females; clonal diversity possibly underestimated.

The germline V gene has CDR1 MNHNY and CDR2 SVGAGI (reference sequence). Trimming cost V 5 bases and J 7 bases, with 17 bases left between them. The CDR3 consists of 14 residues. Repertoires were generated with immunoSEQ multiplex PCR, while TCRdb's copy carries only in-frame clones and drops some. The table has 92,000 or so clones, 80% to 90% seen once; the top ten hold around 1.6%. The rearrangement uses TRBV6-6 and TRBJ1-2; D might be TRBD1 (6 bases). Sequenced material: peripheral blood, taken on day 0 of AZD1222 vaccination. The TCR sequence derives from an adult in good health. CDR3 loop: CASSPQGPPLGYTF. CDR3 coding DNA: TGTGCCAGCAGTCCACAGGGCCCGCCTCTTGGCTACACCTTC.